These 16 T cell receptor beta chains share one sample of origin, sequenced in a study of blood T cell repertoires in COVID-19. Sequenced by immunoSEQ multiplex PCR; TCRdb stores in-frame clones only, minus some. The top ten clones hold approximately 35% of a sample with about 74,000 clones, approximately 84% of them seen once. Source material: peripheral blood. The receptors were gathered from a man in his 70s with acute or convalescent COVID-19.

This sequence joins TRBV13 and TRBJ1-2; 7 bases match TRBD1. Losses at the gene ends were 4 bases for V and 7 bases for J; bases not matched to a gene: 9. The CDR3 loop spans 14 amino acids. CDR1 PRHDT and CDR2 FYEKMQ come from the germline V gene (reference sequence). Here the CDR3 reads CASSYRDSRSGYTF. Written as DNA, the CDR3 is TGTGCCAGCAGCTATCGGGACAGTCGCTCTGGCTACACCTTC.

V is TRBV6-5 and J is TRBJ2-4, with 11 bases fitting TRBD2. The junction had 4 bases not matched to a gene; V was cut back by 4 bases and J by 2 bases. CDR1 is MNHEY, CDR2 SVGAGI, per germline. CDR3 size: 16 residues. The CDR3: CASSSRTSGSKNIQYF. The DNA for the CDR3 is TGTGCCAGCAGTTCCCGGACTAGCGGGTCCAAAAACATTCAGTACTTC.

The rearrangement joins TRBV7-3 to TRBJ2-2; D uncertain. The CDR3 totals 15 residues. CDR1 is SGHTA, CDR2 FQGTGA, per germline. V gave up 4 bases and J gave up 1 base, with 10 bases separating them. CDR3 amino acids: CASSSSRGNTGELFF. The CDR3 DNA follows: TGTGCCAGCAGCTCCTCGCGCGGGAACACCGGGGAGCTGTTTTTT.

This chain uses TRBV10-1 with TRBJ2-1, with 10 bases fitting TRBD2. The trim removed 2 bases at V and 4 bases at J, leaving 5 bases unmatched. The V gene's germline CDR1 is WNHNN and CDR2 SYGVQD (reference sequence). The CDR3 has 16 residues. CDR3 DNA: TGCGCCAGCAGTGAGAGGACTAGCGGCCTATACAATGAGCAGTTCTTC. This translates into CASSERTSGLYNEQFF.

V usage is TRBV6-5 and J usage is TRBJ2-5, with D hard to call. Trimming took off 8 bases at V and 1 base at J, with 11 bases between the two ends. Germline loops: CDR1 MNHEY, CDR2 SVGAGI. The CDR3 runs 13 residues. The CDR3 is CASVRVLQETQYF. The CDR3 DNA reads as TGTGCCAGCGTCCGGGTCCTCCAAGAGACCCAGTACTTC.

The sample holds one count of this clone. For the CDR3, the DNA is TGTGCCAGCAGCCAGGCAGCGAATGAGCAGTTCTTC. This codes for CASSQAANEQFF. The chain links TRBV3-1 (or the pseudogene TRBV3-2) to TRBJ2-1; no clear D gene. With 3 bases removed from V and 7 bases from J, the gap between germline ends came to 7 bases. The CDR3 consists of 12 residues. Germline-derived CDR1 and CDR2 are LGHDT and YNNKEL (reference sequence).

This chain links TRBV9 with TRBJ2-1, with 11 positions matching TRBD1. The CDR3 is 14 amino acids. Germline CDR1 is SGDLS and CDR2 is YYNGEE. The J segment lost 5 bases and the V segment lost 4 bases, leaving 2 bases of the junction unmatched. CDR3 sequence (DNA): TGTGCCAGCAGCCCGGGACAGGGGGACAATGAGCAGTTCTTC. Translating gives CASSPGQGDNEQFF.

This chain links TRBV3-1 (or the pseudogene TRBV3-2) with TRBJ1-2; D is unclear. V lost 0 bases, J lost 4 bases, and 12 bases lay in between. This CDR3 is 15 amino acids long. The germline V gene encodes CDR1 LGHDT and CDR2 YNNKEL (reference sequence). The CDR3 sequence: CASSQEAFRGYGYTF. The CDR3, as DNA: TGTGCCAGCAGCCAAGAGGCGTTTCGGGGCTATGGCTACACCTTC.

The table lists this clone with a few counts. This rearrangement joins TRBV9 to TRBJ1-1, with D possibly matching TRBD1 (5 bases). CDR3 length equals 13 residues. With 2 bases removed from V and 3 bases from J, the gap between germline ends came to 8 bases. From germline, CDR1 is SGDLS and CDR2 YYNGEE. The CDR3 is CASSVMGHTEAFF. The CDR3 coding sequence is TGTGCCAGCAGCGTGATGGGGCACACTGAAGCTTTCTTT.

As DNA, the CDR3 is TGTGCCATCAGTGAGTCAGGGGGTTTGTACAATGAGCAGTTCTTC. This translates into CAISESGGLYNEQFF. The J gene is TRBJ2-1, the V gene TRBV10-3; TRBD1 is a possible D gene (6 bases). This CDR3 is built from 15 residues. Trimming removed 0 bases from V and 4 bases from J, with 10 bases in between. Germline V gives CDR1 ENHRY, CDR2 SYGVKD.

V gene TRBV6-2 or TRBV6-3 combines with J gene TRBJ2-7; 9 bases fit TRBD2. Trimming at V came to 1 base and at J to 5 bases, leaving 15 bases not matched to a gene. CDR1 and CDR2 (germline): MNHEY, SVGEGT. This CDR3 is built from 18 residues. The CDR3 nucleotides are TGTGCCAGCAGTTACTTCGGCGGGAGGGCCTCGGAATCTGACGAGCAGTACTTC. It translates to CASSYFGGRASESDEQYF.

The chain is built from TRBV2 and TRBJ2-2, with D perhaps matching TRBD2 (6 bases). V gave up 1 base and J gave up 10 bases, with 13 bases separating them. From germline, CDR1 is SNHLY and CDR2 FYNNEI. The CDR3 length is 14 residues. In DNA, the CDR3 is TGTGCCAGCAGTGAAGAGGCAGGGCGGGAGGAGCTGTTTTTT. Encoded protein: CASSEEAGREELFF.

The CDR3 nucleotides are TGTGCCATCAGCTCCTGGGCGGGGCGGCCGAGCTATGGCTACACCTTC. Residues: CAISSWAGRPSYGYTF. The V call is TRBV10-3, the J call TRBJ1-2, with D perhaps TRBD1 (5 bases). This CDR3 region has 16 residues. V lost 6 bases and J lost 4, with 21 bases in between. Germline values: CDR1 ENHRY, CDR2 SYGVKD.

J is TRBJ2-7 and V is TRBV2; TRBD2 matches at 16 bases. CDR1 is SNHLY and CDR2 is FYNNEI in the germline V gene. This CDR3 comprises 18 residues. The ends lost 5 bases at V and 0 bases at J; junction bases unmatched: 7. CDR3 nucleotides: TGTGCCAGCAGTTTGGGACTAGCGGGAGGGCCTTTCTCCTACGAGCAGTACTTC. Protein: CASSLGLAGGPFSYEQYF.

V and J are TRBV6-5 and TRBJ2-7, with D tentatively TRBD1 (6 bases). The CDR3 has 14 amino acids. The germline V gene encodes CDR1 MNHEY and CDR2 SVGAGI. The V and J ends lost 7 bases and 2 bases respectively, with 15 bases between them. CDR3 region: CASTETGIAYEQYF. CDR3 in DNA: TGTGCCAGCACCGAAACAGGGATTGCCTACGAGCAGTACTTC.

The genes are TRBV7-8 and TRBJ1-2; a possible D gene is TRBD1 (5 bases). The CDR3 loop spans 13 amino acids. Germline CDR1 reads SGHVS; CDR2 reads FQNEAQ. Between the trimmed V and J ends, which lost 5 bases and 8 bases, there was a span of 15 bases. The CDR3 DNA reads as TGTGCCAGCAGCCCGCAGGGTATTGGAGGCTACACCTTC. Protein: CASSPQGIGGYTF.